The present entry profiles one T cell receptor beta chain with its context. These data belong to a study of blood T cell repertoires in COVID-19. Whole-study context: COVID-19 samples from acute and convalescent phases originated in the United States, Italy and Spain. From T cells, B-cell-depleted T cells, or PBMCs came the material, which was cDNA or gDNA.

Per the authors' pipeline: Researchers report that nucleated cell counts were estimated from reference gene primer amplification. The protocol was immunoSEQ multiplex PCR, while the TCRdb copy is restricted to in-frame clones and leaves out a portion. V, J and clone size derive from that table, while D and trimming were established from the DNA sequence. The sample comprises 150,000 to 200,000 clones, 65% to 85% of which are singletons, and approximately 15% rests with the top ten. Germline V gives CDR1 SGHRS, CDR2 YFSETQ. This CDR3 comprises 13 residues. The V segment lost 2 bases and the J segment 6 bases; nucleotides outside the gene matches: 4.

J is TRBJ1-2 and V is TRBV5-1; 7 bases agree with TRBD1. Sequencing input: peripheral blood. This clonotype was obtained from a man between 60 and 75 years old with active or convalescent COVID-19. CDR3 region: CASSFDRVNGYTF. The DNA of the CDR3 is TGCGCCAGCAGCTTCGACAGGGTAAATGGCTACACCTTC.